This T cell receptor (beta chain) was profiled in a study of control samples from healthy donors and cancer patients. Germline V gives CDR1 SGHTA, CDR2 FQGTGA. CDR3 length equals 15 residues. Trimming cost V 4 bases and J 4 bases; bases outside gene matches: 5. Sequencing used immunoSEQ multiplex PCR; TCRdb keeps in-frame clones, though not all of them. The repertoire includes around 140,000 clones, 80% to 95% of them detected once, and roughly 5.7% sits in the top ten. This chain uses TRBV7-3 with TRBJ2-2; TRBD1 agrees at 8 bases. Sequenced input: blood. The receptor was isolated from a man aged 18-30 years in good health. The CDR3 nucleotides read TGTGCCAGCAGCTCCGGACAGGGCGGCACCGGGGAGCTGTTTTTT. Residues: CASSSGQGGTGELFF.